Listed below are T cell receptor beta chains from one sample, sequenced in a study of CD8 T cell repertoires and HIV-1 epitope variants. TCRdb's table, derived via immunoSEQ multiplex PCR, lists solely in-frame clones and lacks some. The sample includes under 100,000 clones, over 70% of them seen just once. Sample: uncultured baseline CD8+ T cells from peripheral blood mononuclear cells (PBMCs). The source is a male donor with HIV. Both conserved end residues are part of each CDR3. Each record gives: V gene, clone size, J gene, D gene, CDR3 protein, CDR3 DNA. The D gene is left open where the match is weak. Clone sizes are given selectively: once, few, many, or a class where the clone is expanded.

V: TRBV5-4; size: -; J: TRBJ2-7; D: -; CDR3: CASSSWGLSYEQYF; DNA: TGTGCCAGCAGCTCGTGGGGACTCTCCTACGAGCAGTACTTC
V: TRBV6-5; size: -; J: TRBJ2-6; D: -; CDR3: CASSYSWAGGANVLTF; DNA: TGTGCCAGCAGTTACTCATGGGCGGGTGGGGCCAACGTCCTGACTTTC
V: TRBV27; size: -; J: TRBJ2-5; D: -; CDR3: CASSLSLFAGPVWETQYF; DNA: TGTGCCAGCAGTTTATCCCTCTTTGCGGGACCTGTGTGGGAGACCCAGTACTTC
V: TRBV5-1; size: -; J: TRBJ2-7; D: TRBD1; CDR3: CASSWAGTGNLYEQYF; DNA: TGCGCCAGCAGCTGGGCCGGGACAGGGAATCTCTACGAGCAGTACTTC
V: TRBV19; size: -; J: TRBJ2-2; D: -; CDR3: CASSQGTGELFF; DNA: TGTGCCAGTAGTCAGGGAACCGGGGAGCTGTTTTTT
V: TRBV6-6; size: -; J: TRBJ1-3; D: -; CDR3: CASTRGEGYSGNTIYF; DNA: TGTGCCAGCACCCGGGGTGAGGGTTACTCTGGAAACACCATATATTTT
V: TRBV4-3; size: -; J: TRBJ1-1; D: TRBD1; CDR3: CASSQATGGGTEAFF; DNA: TGCGCCAGCAGCCAAGCGACAGGGGGGGGCACTGAAGCTTTCTTT
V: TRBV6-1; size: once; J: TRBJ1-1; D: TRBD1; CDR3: CASRWTGDTEAFF; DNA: TGTGCCAGCAGATGGACAGGGGACACTGAAGCTTTCTTT
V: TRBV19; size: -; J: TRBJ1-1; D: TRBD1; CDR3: CASMGTGGDLNTEAFF; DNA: TGTGCCAGTATGGGGACAGGGGGCGATTTGAACACTGAAGCTTTCTTT
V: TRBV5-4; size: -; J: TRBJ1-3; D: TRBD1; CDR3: CASSPDRAGNTIYF; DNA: TGTGCCAGCAGCCCGGACAGGGCGGGAAACACCATATATTTT
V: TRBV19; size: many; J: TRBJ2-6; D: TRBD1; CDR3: CASRGPMDRGRAGANVLTF; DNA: TGTGCCAGTAGAGGACCTATGGACAGGGGGCGGGCTGGGGCCAACGTCCTGACTTTC
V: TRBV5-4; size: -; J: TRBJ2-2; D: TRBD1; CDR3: CASSLGSRTGNTGELFF; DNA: TGTGCCAGCAGCTTGGGTTCGCGGACAGGGAACACCGGGGAGCTGTTTTTT
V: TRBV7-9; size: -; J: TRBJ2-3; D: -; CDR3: CASSPPGDTQYF; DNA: TGTGCCAGCAGCCCTCCCGGAGATACGCAGTATTTT
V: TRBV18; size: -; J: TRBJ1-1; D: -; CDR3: CASKTESNTEAFF; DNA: TGTGCCAGTAAGACAGAAAGTAACACTGAAGCTTTCTTT
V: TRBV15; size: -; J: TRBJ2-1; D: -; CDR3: CATSRAGLDALTQFF; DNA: TGTGCCACCAGCAGAGCCGGACTGGACGCCCTAACGCAGTTCTTC
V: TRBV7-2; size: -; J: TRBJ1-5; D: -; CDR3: CASSWKDQHNQPQHF; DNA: TGTGCCAGCAGCTGGAAGGATCAACACAATCAGCCCCAGCATTTT